Listed here are 5 T cell receptor beta chains from one sample, sequenced in a study of T cells in Graves' hyperthyroidism and ophthalmopathy. Amplification targeted TCR beta CDR3 regions from RNA transcripts. Initially, a first-round RT-PCR of the TCR CDR3 employed the HTBI primer set. TCRdb called the multiplex PCR reads again in MiXCR, with one record for every CDR3 protein. This table holds roughly 100,000 distinct CDR3 sequences, approximately 48% found once. Sample: blood. The receptors were sampled from a man aged 40-50 years with Graves' hyperthyroidism.

This clonotype was seen many times. The V and J genes are TRBV11-2 and TRBJ1-2; D is unresolved. The germline V gene has CDR1 SGHAT and CDR2 FQNNGV. Trimming removed 5 bases from V and 4 bases from J, with 11 bases in between. CDR3 length: 13 amino acids. Here the CDR3 reads CASSHIRAYGYTF. The CDR3 region has the DNA TGTGCCAGCAGCCATATAAGGGCCTATGGCTACACCTTC.

This clonotype was seen a few times. The chain joins TRBV19 to TRBJ1-1; D gene uncertain. The CDR3 sequence is 13 residues long. V dropped 11 bases and J dropped 3 bases, with 16 bases sitting between them. Germline V gives CDR1 LNHDA, CDR2 SQIVND (reference sequence). CDR3 protein: CAWSDGRDTEAFF. The CDR3 region has the DNA TGTGCCTGGAGTGATGGCCGCGACACTGAAGCTTTCTTT.

This clonotype was counted at least ten times. The chain links TRBV18 to TRBJ2-1; D unclear. Germline V gene lookup returns CDR1 KGHSH and CDR2 LQKENI. V was pared by 3 bases and J by 8 bases, with 5 bases between. The CDR3 has 11 residues. The CDR3 DNA sequence: TGTGCCAGCTCACCTAGCCATGAGCAGTTCTTC. This gives the protein CASSPSHEQFF.

This clonotype was seen at least ten times. In DNA form, the CDR3 reads TGTGCCAGCAGTTTGACTACAGGGGGCTCTAATGAAAAACTGTTTTTT. Translated, it gives CASSLTTGGSNEKLFF. J is TRBJ1-4 and V is TRBV2; 9 positions match TRBD1. The junction had 7 bases not matched to a gene; V was cut back by 5 bases and J by 3 bases. There are 16 residues in the CDR3. CDR1 SNHLY and CDR2 FYNNEI come from the germline V gene.

The V gene is TRBV7-8, the J gene TRBJ2-1; 12 bases fit TRBD2. The CDR3 runs 14 residues. CDR1 SGHVS and CDR2 FQNEAQ come from the germline V gene. V gave up 5 bases and J gave up 8 bases; unmatched junction bases: 4. In DNA form, the CDR3 reads TGTGCCAGCAGCGCTAGCGGGAGGGCCTATGAGCAGTTCTTC. It is translated as CASSASGRAYEQFF.